Below, 22 T cell receptor beta chains from the same sample are listed, as sequenced in a study of blood T cell repertoires in COVID-19. Clones were read by immunoSEQ multiplex PCR, and TCRdb kept only the in-frame ones, dropping some. The sample holds more than 300,000 clones; around nine tenths are singletons and the top ten take approximately 3.5%. The sequenced sample was peripheral blood. The receptors derive from a woman aged 18 to 35 who had recovered from COVID-19.

The gene calls are TRBV7-2 and TRBJ2-1; 15 bases are shared with TRBD2. This CDR3 contains 14 residues. Germline assignment: CDR1 SGHTA and CDR2 FQGNSA. Trimming removed 4 bases from V and 13 bases from J; junction bases left unmatched: 5. The CDR3: CASSSRTSGRGQFF. The DNA for the CDR3 is TGTGCCAGCAGCTCCCGGACTAGCGGGAGGGGTCAGTTCTTC.

The CDR3 reads CASSLGQGALGYTF. CDR3 coding DNA: TGCGCCAGCAGCTTAGGACAGGGGGCCCTTGGCTACACCTTC. This chain joins TRBV5-1 and TRBJ1-2; 11 bases are shared with TRBD1. V was clipped by 2 bases and J by 7 bases; unmatched bases: 4. Germline V gives CDR1 SGHRS, CDR2 YFSETQ. The CDR3 totals 14 residues.

This rearrangement joins TRBV4-2 to TRBJ2-3; 9 bases are a match to TRBD2. Germline V gene lookup returns CDR1 LGHNA and CDR2 YNFKEQ. Trimming took 1 base from V and 5 from J; bases not matched to a gene: 4. This CDR3 contains 15 residues. CDR3 loop: CASSQASGRKDTQYF. The CDR3 nucleotides read TGTGCCAGCAGCCAAGCAAGCGGGAGGAAAGATACGCAGTATTTT.

This clone showed up just a few times. Here the CDR3 reads CASSLDRGVDEKLFF. CDR3 sequence (DNA): TGTGCCAGCAGCCTGGACAGGGGAGTGGACGAAAAACTGTTTTTT. This rearrangement joins TRBV7-9 to TRBJ1-4; 9 bases are a match to TRBD1. The CDR3 has 15 residues. V lost 5 bases to trimming and J lost 8 bases; unmatched junction nucleotides: 9. Germline CDR1 and CDR2: SEHNR and FQNEAQ (reference sequence).

This chain uses TRBV3-1 (or the pseudogene TRBV3-2) with TRBJ2-2; TRBD2 matches 12 bases. Germline-derived CDR1 and CDR2 are LGHDT and YNNKEL (reference sequence). Losses at the gene ends were 5 bases for V and 7 bases for J; bases not matched to a gene: 8. CDR3 length equals 16 residues. The CDR3 nucleotides read TGTGCCAGCAGCTGGACTAGCGGGACGTTCCACGGGGAGCTGTTTTTT. Translated: CASSWTSGTFHGELFF.

The chain combines TRBV7-2 with TRBJ1-1, with D uncertain. The V end was cut by 1 base, the J end by 6 bases, with 15 bases between. The CDR3 sequence is 15 residues long. The germline gives CDR1 SGHTA, CDR2 FQGNSA. The CDR3 DNA reads as TGTGCCAGCAGCTTAGTGACACCTACCTCAGCTGAAGCTTTCTTT. The encoded protein is CASSLVTPTSAEAFF.

A few counts support this clone. This chain connects TRBV27 to TRBJ1-1, with 9 bases identical to TRBD1. The germline V gene encodes CDR1 MNHEY and CDR2 SMNVEV (reference sequence). V trimming: 3 bases; J trimming: 1 base; junction bases outside the gene matches: 15. There are 19 residues in the CDR3. The CDR3 DNA is TGTGCCAGCAGTTTTCTAAAAGGGGACAGGGAGCTTACGAACACTGAAGCTTTCTTT. It yields the protein CASSFLKGDRELTNTEAFF.

CDR3 loop: CASSKGTSAISTDTQYF. CDR3 nucleotides: TGCGCCAGCAGCAAAGGAACTAGCGCCATATCCACAGATACGCAGTATTTT. J is TRBJ2-3 and V is TRBV5-1; 7 nucleotides match TRBD2. With 4 bases clipped from V and 2 bases from J, the junction kept 13 bases outside the gene matches. The CDR3 totals 17 residues. CDR1 SGHRS and CDR2 YFSETQ come from the germline V gene.

The rearrangement uses TRBV6-5 and TRBJ1-2; 8 nucleotides align to TRBD1. CDR3 size: 15 residues. V lost 6 bases, J lost 4 bases, and 10 bases stayed unmatched. The V gene's germline CDR1 is MNHEY and CDR2 SVGAGI. The DNA for the CDR3 is TGTGCCAGCAGGCTTCAGGGGGCCTGGGGCTATGGCTACACCTTC. It codes for CASRLQGAWGYGYTF.

J is TRBJ1-1 and V is TRBV29-1; the match to TRBD1 covers 9 bases. Germline CDR1 is SQVTM and CDR2 is ANQGSEA. J was trimmed by 7 bases and V by 7 bases; bases with no gene match: 4. The CDR3 is made up of 11 amino acids. The CDR3 sequence: CSARTGDEAFF. The CDR3 nucleotides read TGCAGCGCTCGGACAGGGGATGAAGCTTTCTTT.

This chain links TRBV6-2 or TRBV6-3 with TRBJ1-2; possibly TRBD1 for D (5 bases). V was cut by 4 bases and J by 8 bases, with 11 bases left in between. CDR1 and CDR2 (germline): MNHEY, SVGEGT. CDR3 length: 12 amino acids. CDR3 sequence (DNA): TGTGCCAGCAGTTTGACAGATGAAGGCTACACCTTC. Translated: CASSLTDEGYTF.

The chain employs TRBV27 and TRBJ2-7; possibly TRBD2 for D (6 bases). The V and J ends lost 3 bases and 4 bases respectively, with 10 bases between them. Per the germline V gene, CDR1 is MNHEY and CDR2 is SMNVEV (reference sequence). This CDR3 spans 13 amino acids. As DNA, the CDR3 is TGTGCCAGCAGTTTGTATAGCGGTTACGAGCAGTACGTC. Encoded protein: CASSLYSGYEQYV.

The gene calls are TRBV6-6 and TRBJ2-3, with 7 bases identical to TRBD1. V was pared by 5 bases and J by 2 bases, with 4 bases of the junction left unmatched. Germline V lookup: CDR1 MNHNY, CDR2 SVGAGI (reference sequence). This CDR3 is 14 amino acids long. The CDR3 region is CASSIGQATDTQYF. For the CDR3, the DNA is TGTGCCAGCAGTATAGGACAGGCCACAGATACGCAGTATTTT.

The genes are TRBV10-1 and TRBJ2-1; tentatively, D is TRBD1 (6 bases). CDR3 length: 16 amino acids. Trimming removed 3 bases at V and 7 bases at J, with 19 bases between. Germline CDR1 reads WNHNN; CDR2 reads SYGVQD (reference sequence). CDR3 region: CASSDTGTSEGNEQFF. The CDR3 bases are TGCGCCAGCAGTGACACCGGGACATCCGAAGGGAATGAGCAGTTCTTC.

On this clone: The limits of the CDR3 on the DNA are not certain, so only TCRdb's listed CDR3 is given. The chain is built from TRBV19 and TRBJ2-2; the table names TRBD2, a call not compared with the DNA. The germline gives CDR1 LNHDA, CDR2 SQIVND (reference sequence). From its first to its last residue, the CDR3 has 20 amino acids. The CDR3: CASSRELAGFYSRRAGELFF.

This rearrangement joins TRBV13 to TRBJ1-2; 7 bases are a match to TRBD1. Unmatched junction bases numbered 3, after V lost 1 base and J lost 7 bases. The CDR3 loop spans 13 amino acids. Germline V gene lookup returns CDR1 PRHDT and CDR2 FYEKMQ (reference sequence). CDR3 protein: CASSLAGGGGYTF. The CDR3, as DNA: TGTGCCAGCAGCTTAGCAGGGGGAGGTGGCTACACCTTC.

The chain recombines TRBV10-1 with TRBJ2-1, with 7 bases lining up with TRBD2. The CDR3 is 15 amino acids. V lost 0 bases and J lost 8; bases outside the gene matches: 7. The germline gives CDR1 WNHNN, CDR2 SYGVQD (reference sequence). The CDR3 sequence is CASSESGGRGDEQFF. As DNA, the CDR3 is TGCGCCAGCAGTGAGTCTGGGGGGAGGGGCGATGAGCAGTTCTTC.

The V call is TRBV3-1 (or the pseudogene TRBV3-2), the J call TRBJ2-3, with TRBD1 matching over 11 bases. This CDR3 region has 20 residues. Losses at the gene ends were 0 bases for V and 2 bases for J; bases not matched to a gene: 13. In germline, CDR1 is LGHDT, CDR2 YNNKEL (reference sequence). The CDR3 nucleotides read TGTGCCAGCAGCCAAGAGGGGATTAGCGGGACAGGGGGTTCCACAGATACGCAGTATTTT. Amino acid sequence: CASSQEGISGTGGSTDTQYF.

The J gene is TRBJ1-4, the V gene TRBV12-3 or TRBV12-4; possibly TRBD1 for D (5 bases). V dropped 1 base and J dropped 10 bases, with 10 bases sitting between them. The CDR3 is 13 amino acids. CDR3 in amino acids: CASSLGQIGKLFF. The CDR3 region has the DNA TGTGCCAGCAGTTTAGGACAGATCGGAAAACTGTTTTTT.

The chain is built from TRBV28 and TRBJ2-5; tentative D call: TRBD1 (6 bases). Trimming stripped 0 bases from V and 3 bases from J, with 11 bases between. This CDR3 is 15 amino acids long. Germline CDR1 MDHEN, CDR2 SYDVKM. This CDR3 is CASSLWSEGEETQYF. The CDR3, as DNA: TGTGCCAGCAGTTTATGGTCTGAGGGGGAAGAGACCCAGTACTTC.

The V gene is TRBV10-3, the J gene TRBJ1-1; tentatively, D is TRBD1 (6 bases). Germline CDR1 is ENHRY and CDR2 is SYGVKD. This CDR3 spans 14 amino acids. With 4 bases removed from V and 3 bases from J, the gap between germline ends came to 12 bases. The CDR3 spells CAISVGGAYTEAFF. In nucleotides, the CDR3 is TGTGCCATCAGTGTCGGGGGGGCGTACACTGAAGCTTTCTTT.

The chain is built from TRBV11-3 and TRBJ2-1, with D tentatively TRBD1 (5 bases). In germline, CDR1 is SGHNT, CDR2 YENEEA. The ends were cut back, 2 bases at V and 7 bases at J, with 9 bases in the middle. The CDR3 has 13 amino acids. CDR3 protein: CASSLQGWNEQFF. The CDR3, as DNA: TGTGCCAGCAGCTTACAGGGCTGGAATGAGCAGTTCTTC.